Given below is one T cell receptor (beta chain) in context. This record comes from a study of T cell changes during pregnancy in multiple sclerosis. The repertoire was sequenced with immunoSEQ multiplex PCR; TCRdb's copy has only in-frame clones and lacks some. The data contain some 70,000 clones, about nine tenths of them singletons. Per the germline V gene, CDR1 is MDHEN and CDR2 is SYDVKM. CDR3 length equals 15 residues. V lost 3 bases to trimming and J lost 2 bases; unmatched junction nucleotides: 3. The chain carries TRBV28 and TRBJ1-3; 8 bases match TRBD1. The origin of this receptor is a female donor with multiple sclerosis, enrolled in a pregnancy study. The sample consisted of peripheral blood, taken in the first trimester of pregnancy. The chain's CDR3 is CASSFQGAPGNTIYF. CDR3 DNA: TGTGCCAGCAGTTTCCAGGGGGCGCCTGGAAACACCATATATTTT.